This paragraph covers one T cell receptor beta chain sequence. This record belongs to a study of shared clonotypes between healthy human individuals. The donors were adults (healthy and HIV-negative) with no recent acute infections or vaccinations. V was clipped by 4 bases and J by 2 bases, with 10 bases between them. The germline gives CDR1 SGHNT, CDR2 YYREEE (reference sequence). This CDR3 is built from 13 residues. Each cell subset's genomic DNA was divided evenly among several immunoSEQ plates. Unsorted PBMCs provided DNA that was sequenced on ten immunoSEQ deep assay plates. Under the authors' procedure: Filtering was not the same, since immunoSEQ gave junction-only sequences without quality scores. Repertoires were generated with immunoSEQ multiplex PCR, while TCRdb's copy carries only in-frame clones and drops some. The V and J calls and clone size were taken over from that table, and D and trimming were inferred from the DNA. The sample holds about 460,000 clones, 77% seen once.

This sequence was found in a woman aged 40 to 49 in good health. Some clones in this sample may be carry-over from other donors' samples. The specimen sequenced was PBMCs. V is TRBV5-4 and J is TRBJ2-7, with D maybe TRBD1 (5 bases). CDR3 nucleotides: TGTGCCAGCAGCCAGGACACCACCTACGAGCAGTACTTC. The encoded protein is CASSQDTTYEQYF.